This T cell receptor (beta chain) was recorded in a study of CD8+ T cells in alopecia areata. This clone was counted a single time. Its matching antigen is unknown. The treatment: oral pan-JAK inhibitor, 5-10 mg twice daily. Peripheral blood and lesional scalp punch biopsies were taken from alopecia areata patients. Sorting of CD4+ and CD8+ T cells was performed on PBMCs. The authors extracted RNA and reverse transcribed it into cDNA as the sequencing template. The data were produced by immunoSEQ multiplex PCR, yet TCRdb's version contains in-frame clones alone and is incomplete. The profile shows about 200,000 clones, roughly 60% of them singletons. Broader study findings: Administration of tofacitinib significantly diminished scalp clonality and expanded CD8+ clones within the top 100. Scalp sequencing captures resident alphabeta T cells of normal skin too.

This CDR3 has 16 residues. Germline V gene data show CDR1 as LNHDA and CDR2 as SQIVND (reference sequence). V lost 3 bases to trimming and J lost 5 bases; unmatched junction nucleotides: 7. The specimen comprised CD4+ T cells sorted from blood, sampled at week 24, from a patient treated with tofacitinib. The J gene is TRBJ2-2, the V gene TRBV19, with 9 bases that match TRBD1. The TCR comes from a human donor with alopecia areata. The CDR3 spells CASSIWTGVGTGELFF. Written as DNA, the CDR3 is TGTGCCAGTAGTATTTGGACAGGGGTCGGGACCGGGGAGCTGTTTTTT.